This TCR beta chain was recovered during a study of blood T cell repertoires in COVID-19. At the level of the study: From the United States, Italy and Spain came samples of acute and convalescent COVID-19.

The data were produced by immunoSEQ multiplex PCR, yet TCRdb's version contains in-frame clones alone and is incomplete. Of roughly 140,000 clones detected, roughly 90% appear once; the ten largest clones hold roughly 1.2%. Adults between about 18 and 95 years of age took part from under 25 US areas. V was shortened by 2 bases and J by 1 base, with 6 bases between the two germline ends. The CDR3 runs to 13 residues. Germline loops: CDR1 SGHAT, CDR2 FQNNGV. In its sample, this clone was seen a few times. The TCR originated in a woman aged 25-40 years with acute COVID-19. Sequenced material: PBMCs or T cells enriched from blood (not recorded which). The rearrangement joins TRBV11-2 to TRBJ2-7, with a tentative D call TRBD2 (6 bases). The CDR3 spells CASSLSGSYEQYF. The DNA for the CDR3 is TGTGCCAGCAGCTTAAGCGGGTCCTACGAGCAGTACTTC. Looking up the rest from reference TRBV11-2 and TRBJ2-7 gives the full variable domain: EAGVAQSPRYKIIEKRQSVAFWCNPISGHATLYWYQQILGQGPKLLIQFQNNGVVDDSQLPKDRFSAERLKGVDSTLKIQPAKLEDSAVYLCASSLSGSYEQYFGPGTRLTVT.